This paragraph reports one T cell receptor beta chain. The data derive from a study of T cell responses to AZD1222 COVID-19 vaccine. Method: immunoSEQ multiplex PCR; TCRdb's copy keeps in-frame clones and lacks some. This table has about 140,000 clones, approximately 91% appearing once. Germline V gives CDR1 SGHRS, CDR2 YFSETQ. V lost 0 bases and J 2 bases, leaving 4 bases between the germline ends. This CDR3 has 13 residues. The chain employs TRBV5-1 and TRBJ2-3; D is undetermined. The TCR was taken from an adult who received the AZD1222 COVID-19 vaccine. The sequenced sample was peripheral blood, obtained 28 days after the second AZD1222 dose. The CDR3 nucleotides are TGCGCCAGCAGCTTGGGGTTCACAGATACGCAGTATTTT. This translates into CASSLGFTDTQYF.